This T cell receptor (beta chain) was sequenced for a study of cytomegalovirus exposure and HLA in healthy donors. Study-level findings and limits: The records held CMV serostatus as the only immune exposure information. Earlier results showed most TCR beta V segments being productive about 87% or about 30% of the time. Sequences of the TCR beta chain were said to predict the HLA-A and HLA-B alleles of most subjects accurately.

PCR was performed using 60 Vbeta and 13 Jbeta primers. In the original processing: Among the unique TCR beta chains that a later analysis counted, 75 million to 85 million in all, 10 million to 11 million were shared. The method was immunoSEQ multiplex PCR; TCRdb's version includes in-frame clones alone and lacks a portion of them. V and J calls and clone size follow that table, whereas D and trimming were derived from the DNA. The profile covers 300,000 or so clones, with almost 85% appearing a single time and roughly 2% taken by the ten largest. A remark on this clone: The antigen remains unidentified.

Germline V gives CDR1 SGHDT, CDR2 YYEEEE. V shed 3 bases and J shed 9 bases, with 24 bases lying between them. The CDR3 is 17 residues long. The source is a woman aged 35 to 49 in good health and CMV-seropositive. The sample comprised PBMCs. The V and J genes are TRBV5-6 and TRBJ2-2; TRBD1 might be the D (5 bases). The CDR3 here is CASSWGPQVSNSRELFF. In DNA form, the CDR3 reads TGTGCCAGCAGCTGGGGCCCTCAGGTTTCCAATAGCAGGGAGCTGTTTTTT.